A selection of T cell receptor beta chains follows, all from one sample in a study of T cells in Graves' hyperthyroidism and ophthalmopathy. TCRdb reanalysed the multiplex PCR reads using MiXCR and keeps one entry per CDR3 protein. The sample contains some 650,000 distinct CDR3 sequences, more than 15% of which appear only once. Sequencing was carried out using blood. Every receptor here comes from a woman aged 40 to 50 with Graves' ophthalmopathy. Both conserved end residues are part of each CDR3.

TRBV5-1	13	TRBJ2-1	CASSLSDSNEQFF
TRBV7-2	12	TRBJ1-1	CASSAWGVEAFF
TRBV6-9	12	TRBJ1-6	CASSYPNSPLHF
TRBV20-1	13	TRBJ2-1	CSARLSRDWEQFF
TRBV28	13	TRBJ1-1	CAGSSLRRAEAFF
TRBV3-1	14	TRBJ1-1	CASSQAYGRSEAFF
TRBV6-2/TRBV6-3	13	TRBJ2-7	CASSYEQNYEQYF
TRBV4-1	14	TRBJ1-5	CASSPSPVDQPQHF
TRBV2	14	TRBJ2-5	CASSPTPNQETQYF
TRBV11-2	14	TRBJ2-1	CASSLWIGSNEQFF
TRBV10-3	18	TRBJ1-1	CAISSPGGQGAASTEAFF
TRBV27	16	TRBJ2-6	CASRDRGKGRANVLTF
TRBV10-3	16	TRBJ2-1	CAISVSGSPGLNEQFF
TRBV12-3/TRBV12-4	14	TRBJ2-7	CASSLLGLVYEQYF
TRBV5-4	15	TRBJ1-5	CASSLAGGPGQPQHF
TRBV4-1	16	TRBJ2-3	CASSQDGTGVTDTQYF
TRBV20-1	14	TRBJ2-1	CSASSKGLSNEQFF
TRBV7-9	15	TRBJ2-1	CASLLLAGTYNEQFF
TRBV10-3	15	TRBJ2-3	CAIKSDATITDTQYF
TRBV5-1	17	TRBJ2-5	CASSLGGPQINGETQYF
TRBV4-1	14	TRBJ1-1	CASSQEGGELRAFF
TRBV2	15	TRBJ1-3	CASSTGAPTGNTIYF
TRBV20-1	15	TRBJ2-7	CSARDRQNFFYEQYF
TRBV19	16	TRBJ1-1	CASIPRGDRRNTEAFF
TRBV11-2	13	TRBJ1-5	CASSFTADQPQHF
TRBV18	13	TRBJ1-1	CALASSPGAEAFF
TRBV20-1	16	TRBJ2-1	CSANTLAGGSYNEQFF
TRBV10-2	13	TRBJ2-7	CASSTRASYEQYF
TRBV5-6	17	TRBJ2-1	CASSLFAGSVGGNEQFF
TRBV19	14	TRBJ1-2	CASSRSGGEWGYTF
TRBV6-6	12	TRBJ2-1	CASSYLNNEQFF
TRBV14	14	TRBJ2-1	CASSQASFYNEQFF
TRBV28	13	TRBJ1-2	CASSSRGARGYTF
TRBV6-2/TRBV6-3	17	TRBJ2-1	CASSYSVVGKLGSEQFF
TRBV28	14	TRBJ1-1	CASSFPGVGTEAFF
TRBV27	16	TRBJ2-5	CASRGWDRGRGETQYF
TRBV24-1	17	TRBJ2-1	CATSGNSGTGVGNEQFF
TRBV28	15	TRBJ2-7	CASRKGGTGSNEQYF
TRBV15	14	TRBJ1-1	CATSRGTANREAFF
TRBV5-1	15	TRBJ2-3	CASSLGGTRANTQYF
TRBV28	15	TRBJ1-5	CASSPPGQSNQPQHF
TRBV6-5	15	TRBJ1-5	CASSYSSGWGQPQHF
TRBV5-1	14	TRBJ1-3	CASSPGELSATIYF
TRBV19	17	TRBJ2-1	CATQSVFEFGTGDEQFF
TRBV2	18	TRBJ2-1	CASSEGGGPAGADNEQFF
TRBV20-1	16	TRBJ2-1	CSARNEAGRTPIEQFF
TRBV28	13	TRBJ2-3	CASRRGLTDTQYF
TRBV7-9	14	TRBJ1-2	CASSQQGEVYGYTF
TRBV6-1	12	TRBJ1-5	CASGPDYQPQHF
TRBV12-3/TRBV12-4	15	TRBJ1-1	CASSNSVGLNTEAFF
TRBV7-6	15	TRBJ2-7	CASSMGLAGRYEQYF
TRBV12-3/TRBV12-4	15	TRBJ2-2	CASSFSGFTTGELFF
TRBV5-6	16	TRBJ1-1	CASSLDTGTVNTEAFF
TRBV20-1	13	TRBJ2-1	CSASSGTVNEQFF